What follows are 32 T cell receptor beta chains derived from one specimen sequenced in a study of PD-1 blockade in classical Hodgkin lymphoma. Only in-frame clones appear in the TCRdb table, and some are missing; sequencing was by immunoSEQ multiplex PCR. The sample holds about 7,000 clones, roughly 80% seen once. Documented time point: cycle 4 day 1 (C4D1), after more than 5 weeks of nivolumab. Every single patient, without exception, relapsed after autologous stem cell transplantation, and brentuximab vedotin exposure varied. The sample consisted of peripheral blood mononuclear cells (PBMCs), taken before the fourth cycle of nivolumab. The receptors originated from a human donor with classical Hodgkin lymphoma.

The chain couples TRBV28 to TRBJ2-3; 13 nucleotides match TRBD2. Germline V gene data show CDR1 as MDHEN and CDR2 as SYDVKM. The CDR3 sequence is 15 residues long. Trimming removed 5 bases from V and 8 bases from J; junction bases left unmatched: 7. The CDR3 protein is CASSPTSGGPGTQYF. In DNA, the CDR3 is TGTGCCAGCAGTCCGACTAGCGGGGGGCCCGGTACGCAGTATTTT.

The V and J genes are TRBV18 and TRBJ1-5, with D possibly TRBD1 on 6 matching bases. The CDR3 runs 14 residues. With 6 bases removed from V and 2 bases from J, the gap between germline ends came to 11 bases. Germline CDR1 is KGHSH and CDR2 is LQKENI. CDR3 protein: CASSVGGRNQPQHF. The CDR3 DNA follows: TGTGCCAGCTCCGTGGGGGGGCGCAATCAGCCCCAGCATTTT.

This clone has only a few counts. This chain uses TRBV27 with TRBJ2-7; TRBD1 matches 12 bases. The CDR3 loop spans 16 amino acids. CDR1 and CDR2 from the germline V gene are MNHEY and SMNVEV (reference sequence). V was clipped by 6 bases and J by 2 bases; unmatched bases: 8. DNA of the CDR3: TGTGCCAGCAGGCGGGACAGGGGGCAGGGGACCTACGAGCAGTACTTC. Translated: CASRRDRGQGTYEQYF.

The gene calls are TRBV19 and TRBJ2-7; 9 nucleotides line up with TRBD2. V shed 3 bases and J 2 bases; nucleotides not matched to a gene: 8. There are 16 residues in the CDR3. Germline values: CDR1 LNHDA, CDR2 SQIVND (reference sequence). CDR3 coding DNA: TGTGCCAGTAGTATTCCCTGGACTAGCGCCGCCTACGAGCAGTACTTC. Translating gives CASSIPWTSAAYEQYF.

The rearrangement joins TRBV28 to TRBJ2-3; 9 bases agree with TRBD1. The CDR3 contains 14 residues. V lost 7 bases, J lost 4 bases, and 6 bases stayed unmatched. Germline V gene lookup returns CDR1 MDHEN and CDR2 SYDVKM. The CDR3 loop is CASKGQGLADTQYF. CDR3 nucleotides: TGTGCCAGCAAAGGACAGGGGCTGGCAGATACGCAGTATTTT.

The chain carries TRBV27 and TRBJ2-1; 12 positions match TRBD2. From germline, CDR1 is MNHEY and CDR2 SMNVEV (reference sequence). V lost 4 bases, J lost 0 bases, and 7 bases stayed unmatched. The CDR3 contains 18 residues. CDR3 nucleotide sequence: TGTGCCAGCAGTTCTAGACTAGCGGGAGTGGGCTCCTACAATGAGCAGTTCTTC. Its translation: CASSSRLAGVGSYNEQFF.

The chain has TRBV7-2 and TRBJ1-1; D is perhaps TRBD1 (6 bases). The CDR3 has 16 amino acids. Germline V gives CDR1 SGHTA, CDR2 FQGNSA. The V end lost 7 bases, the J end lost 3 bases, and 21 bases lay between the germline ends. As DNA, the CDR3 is TGTGCCAGCAACACCCCACAGGGAACCGTGTACACTGAAGCTTTCTTT. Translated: CASNTPQGTVYTEAFF.

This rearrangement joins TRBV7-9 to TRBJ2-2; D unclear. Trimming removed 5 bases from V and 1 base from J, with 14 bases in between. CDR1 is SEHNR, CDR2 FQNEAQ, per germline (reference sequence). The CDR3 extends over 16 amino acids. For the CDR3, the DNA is TGTGCCAGCAGCCGACTTTTCCGGTTGAACACCGGGGAGCTGTTTTTT. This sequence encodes CASSRLFRLNTGELFF.

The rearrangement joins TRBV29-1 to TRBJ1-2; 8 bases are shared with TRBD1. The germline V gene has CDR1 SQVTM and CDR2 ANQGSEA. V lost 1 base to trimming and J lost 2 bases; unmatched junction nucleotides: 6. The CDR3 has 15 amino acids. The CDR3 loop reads CSVEGWDRSNYGYTF. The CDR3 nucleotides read TGCAGCGTTGAAGGGTGGGACAGGTCAAACTATGGCTACACCTTC.

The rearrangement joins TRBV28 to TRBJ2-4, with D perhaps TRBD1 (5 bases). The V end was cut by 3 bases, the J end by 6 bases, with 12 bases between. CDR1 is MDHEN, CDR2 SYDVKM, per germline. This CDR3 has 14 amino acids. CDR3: CASSFGAGPNIQYF. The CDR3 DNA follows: TGTGCCAGCAGTTTTGGGGCAGGGCCAAACATTCAGTACTTC.

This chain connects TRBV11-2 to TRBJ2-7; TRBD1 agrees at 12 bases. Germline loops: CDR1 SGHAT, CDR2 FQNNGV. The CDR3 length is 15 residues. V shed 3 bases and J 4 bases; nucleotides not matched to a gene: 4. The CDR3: CASSFGTGGTYEQYF. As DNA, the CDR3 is TGTGCCAGCAGCTTCGGGACAGGGGGCACGTACGAGCAGTACTTC.

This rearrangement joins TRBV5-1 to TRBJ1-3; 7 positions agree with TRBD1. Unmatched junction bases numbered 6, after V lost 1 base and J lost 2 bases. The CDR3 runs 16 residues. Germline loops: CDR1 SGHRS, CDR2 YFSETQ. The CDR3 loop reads CASSLHGRGTGNTIYF. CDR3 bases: TGCGCCAGCAGCTTGCACGGCAGGGGGACTGGAAACACCATATATTTT.

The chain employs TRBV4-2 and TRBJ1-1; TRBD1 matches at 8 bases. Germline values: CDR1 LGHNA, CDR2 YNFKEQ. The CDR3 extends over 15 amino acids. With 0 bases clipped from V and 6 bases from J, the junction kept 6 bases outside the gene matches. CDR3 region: CASSQDRRTGSEAFF. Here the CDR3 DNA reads TGTGCCAGCAGCCAAGATCGCCGGACAGGGTCTGAAGCTTTCTTT.

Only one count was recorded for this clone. The CDR3 loop reads CASSFSGTYGYTF. CDR3 bases: TGTGCCAGCAGTTTCTCAGGAACCTATGGCTACACCTTC. The V gene is TRBV27, the J gene TRBJ1-2; no reliable D call. Deletions cut 3 bases from V and 4 bases from J, with 9 bases between. Per the germline V gene, CDR1 is MNHEY and CDR2 is SMNVEV (reference sequence). The CDR3 consists of 13 residues.

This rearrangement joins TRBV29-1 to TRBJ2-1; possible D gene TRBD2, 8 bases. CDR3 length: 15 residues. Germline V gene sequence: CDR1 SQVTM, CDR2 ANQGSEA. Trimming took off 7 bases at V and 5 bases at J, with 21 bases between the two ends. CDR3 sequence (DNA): TGCAGCGCGAACACAGGGGCGGGAGGAAACAATGAGCAGTTCTTC. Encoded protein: CSANTGAGGNNEQFF.

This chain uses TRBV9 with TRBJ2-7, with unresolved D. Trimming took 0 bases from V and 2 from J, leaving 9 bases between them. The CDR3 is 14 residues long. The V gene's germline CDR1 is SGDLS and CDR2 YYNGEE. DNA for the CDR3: TGTGCCAGCAGCGTAGAGGTGTCTACCTACGAGCAGTACTTC. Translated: CASSVEVSTYEQYF.

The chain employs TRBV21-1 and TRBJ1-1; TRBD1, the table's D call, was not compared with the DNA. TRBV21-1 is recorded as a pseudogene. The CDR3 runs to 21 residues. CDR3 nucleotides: TGTGCCAGCAGCAAAGCTCATCCAGGGGCCTCCGACGATCAGATGAACACTGAAGCTTTCTTT. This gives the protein CASSKAHPGASDDQMNTEAFF.

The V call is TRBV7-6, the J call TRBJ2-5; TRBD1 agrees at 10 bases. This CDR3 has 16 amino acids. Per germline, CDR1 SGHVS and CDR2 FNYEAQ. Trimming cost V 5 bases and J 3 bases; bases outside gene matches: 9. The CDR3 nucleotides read TGTGCCAGCAGCCCGGTTTCCGGGACAGGGGAAGAGACCCAGTACTTC. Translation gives CASSPVSGTGEETQYF.

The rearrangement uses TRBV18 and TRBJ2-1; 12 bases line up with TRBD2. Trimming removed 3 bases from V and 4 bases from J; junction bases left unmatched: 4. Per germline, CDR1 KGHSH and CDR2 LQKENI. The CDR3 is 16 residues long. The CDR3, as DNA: TGTGCCAGCTCACCTCGAGGGACTAGCGGGTACAATGAGCAGTTCTTC. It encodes CASSPRGTSGYNEQFF.

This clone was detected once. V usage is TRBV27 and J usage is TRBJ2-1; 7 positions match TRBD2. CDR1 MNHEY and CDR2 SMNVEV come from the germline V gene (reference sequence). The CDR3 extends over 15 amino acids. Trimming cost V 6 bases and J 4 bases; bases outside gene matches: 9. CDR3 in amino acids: CASRKLGLGYNEQFF. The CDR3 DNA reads TGTGCCAGCAGAAAACTCGGACTAGGTTACAATGAGCAGTTCTTC.

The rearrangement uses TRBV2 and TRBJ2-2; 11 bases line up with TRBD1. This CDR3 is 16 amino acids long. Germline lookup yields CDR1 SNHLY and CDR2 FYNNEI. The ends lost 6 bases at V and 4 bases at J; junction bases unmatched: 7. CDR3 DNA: TGTGCCAGCAGGTGGACAGGGGGCGCGGGCACCGGGGAGCTGTTTTTT. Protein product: CASRWTGGAGTGELFF.

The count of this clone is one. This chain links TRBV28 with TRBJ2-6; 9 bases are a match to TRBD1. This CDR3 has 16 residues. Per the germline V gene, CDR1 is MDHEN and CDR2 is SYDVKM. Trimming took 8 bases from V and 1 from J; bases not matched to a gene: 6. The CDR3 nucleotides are TGTGCCAGCTCCGGGACAGGGTTTTCTGGGGCCAACGTCCTGACTTTC. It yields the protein CASSGTGFSGANVLTF.

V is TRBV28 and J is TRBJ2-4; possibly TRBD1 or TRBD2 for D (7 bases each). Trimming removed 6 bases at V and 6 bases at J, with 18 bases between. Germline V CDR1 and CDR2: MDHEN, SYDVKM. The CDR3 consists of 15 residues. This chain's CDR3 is CASSSGGLTVNIQYF. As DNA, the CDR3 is TGTGCCAGCAGCTCAGGGGGACTAACGGTAAACATTCAGTACTTC. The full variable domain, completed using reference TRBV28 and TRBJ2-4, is DVKVTQSSRYLVKRTGEKVFLECVQDMDHENMFWYRQDPGLGLRLIYFSYDVKMKEKGDIPEGYSVSREKKERFSLILESASTNQTSMYLCASSSGGLTVNIQYFGAGTRLSVL.

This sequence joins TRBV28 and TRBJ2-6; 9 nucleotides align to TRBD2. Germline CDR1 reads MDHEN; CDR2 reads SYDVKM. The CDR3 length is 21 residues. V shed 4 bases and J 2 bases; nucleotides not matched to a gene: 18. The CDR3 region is CASSSPRGKRAGGPGANVLTF. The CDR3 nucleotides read TGTGCCAGCAGTTCCCCCAGGGGGAAGCGAGCGGGAGGTCCTGGGGCCAACGTCCTGACTTTC.

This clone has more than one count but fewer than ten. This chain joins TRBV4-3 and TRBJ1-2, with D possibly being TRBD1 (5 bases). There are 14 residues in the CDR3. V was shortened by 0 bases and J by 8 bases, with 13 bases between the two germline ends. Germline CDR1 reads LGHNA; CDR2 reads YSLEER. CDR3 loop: CASSQDLGGWGYTF. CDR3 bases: TGCGCCAGCAGCCAAGATTTGGGGGGGTGGGGCTACACCTTC.

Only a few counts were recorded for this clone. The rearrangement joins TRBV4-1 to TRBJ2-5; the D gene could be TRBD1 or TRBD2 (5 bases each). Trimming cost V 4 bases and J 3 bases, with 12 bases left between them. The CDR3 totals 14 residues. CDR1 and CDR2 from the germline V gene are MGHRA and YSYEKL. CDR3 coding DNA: TGCGCCAGCAGCCCAGTTGGGGGTAAAGAGACCCAGTACTTC. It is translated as CASSPVGGKETQYF.

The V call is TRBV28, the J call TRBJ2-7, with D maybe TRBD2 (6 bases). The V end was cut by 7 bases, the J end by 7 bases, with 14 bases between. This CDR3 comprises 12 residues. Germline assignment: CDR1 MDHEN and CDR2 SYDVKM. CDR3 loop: CASMGGVREQYF. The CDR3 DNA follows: TGTGCCAGCATGGGGGGAGTTAGGGAGCAGTACTTC.

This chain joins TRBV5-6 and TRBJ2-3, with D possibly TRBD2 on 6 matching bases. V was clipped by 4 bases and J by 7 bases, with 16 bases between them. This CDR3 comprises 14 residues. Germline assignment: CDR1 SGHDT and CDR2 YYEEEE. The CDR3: CASSLRLGGNTQYF. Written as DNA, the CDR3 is TGTGCCAGCAGCCTAAGACTAGGTGGTAATACGCAGTATTTT.

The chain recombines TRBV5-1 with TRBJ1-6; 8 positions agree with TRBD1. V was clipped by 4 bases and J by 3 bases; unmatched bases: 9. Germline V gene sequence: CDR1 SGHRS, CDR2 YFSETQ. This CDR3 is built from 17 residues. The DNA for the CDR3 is TGCGCCAGCAGCCGAGGAACAGGGGGTGACTATAATTCACCCCTCCACTTT. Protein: CASSRGTGGDYNSPLHF.

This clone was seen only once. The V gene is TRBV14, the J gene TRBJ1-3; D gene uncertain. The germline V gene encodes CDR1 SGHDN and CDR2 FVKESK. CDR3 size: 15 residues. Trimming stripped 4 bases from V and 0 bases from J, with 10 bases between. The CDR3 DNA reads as TGTGCCAGCAGCCGAACAGTTACCTCTGGAAACACCATATATTTT. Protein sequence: CASSRTVTSGNTIYF.

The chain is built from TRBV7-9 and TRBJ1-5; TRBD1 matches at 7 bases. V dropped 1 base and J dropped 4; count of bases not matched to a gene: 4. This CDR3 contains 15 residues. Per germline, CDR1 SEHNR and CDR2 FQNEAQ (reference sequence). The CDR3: CASSLGDRVNQPQHF. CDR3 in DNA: TGTGCCAGCAGCTTAGGTGACAGGGTTAATCAGCCCCAGCATTTT.

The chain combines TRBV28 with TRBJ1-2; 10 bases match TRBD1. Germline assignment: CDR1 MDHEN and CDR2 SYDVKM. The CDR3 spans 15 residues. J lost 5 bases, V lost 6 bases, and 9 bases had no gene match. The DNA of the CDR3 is TGTGCCAGCAGGACACCGGGACAGGGGAATTATGGCTACACCTTC. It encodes CASRTPGQGNYGYTF.